The 9 T cell receptor beta chains presented below share a single source sample, sequenced in a study of CD8+CD57+ T cells in acquired aplastic anemia. The sequenced patients had an expansion of CD8+CD57+ cells seen by flow cytometry. CDR3 and TCR beta VDJ profiling relied on genomic DNA as the template. TCRdb re-called the reads through MiXCR, storing one row per CDR3 protein. This table has some 170,000 distinct CDR3 sequences, about two thirds appearing once. What was sequenced was sorted CD4+, CD8+, or CD8+CD57+ T cells (not recorded which) from PBMCs. Receptor source: a human donor with aplastic anemia.

The chain has TRBV7-6 and TRBJ2-7; unclear D gene. The CDR3 is 14 amino acids. Germline V gene sequence: CDR1 SGHVS, CDR2 FNYEAQ. V lost 5 bases, J lost 0 bases, and 11 bases lay in between. CDR3 in amino acids: CASSPRTGSYEQYF. CDR3 coding DNA: TGTGCCAGCAGCCCGAGGACGGGCTCCTACGAGCAGTACTTC.

The gene calls are TRBV7-3 and TRBJ1-6, with 7 bases aligning to TRBD1. Losses at the gene ends were 2 bases for V and 10 bases for J; bases not matched to a gene: 17. The CDR3 consists of 18 residues. The germline gives CDR1 SGHTA, CDR2 FQGTGA. The CDR3 here is CASSLGIGQGGERSPLHF. In nucleotides, the CDR3 is TGTGCCAGCAGCTTAGGGATCGGGCAAGGGGGCGAACGGTCACCCCTCCACTTT. Supplemented by reference TRBV7-3 and TRBJ1-6, the full variable domain reads GAGVSQTPSNKVTEKGKYVELRCDPISGHTALYWYRQSLGQGPEFLIYFQGTGAADDSGLPNDRFFAVRPEGSVSTLKIQRTERGDSAVYLCASSLGIGQGGERSPLHFGNGTRLTVT.

About this clonotype: Being one base from a much bigger clone, this may be a read error. The chain employs TRBV7-2 and TRBJ2-7; D perhaps matches TRBD1 (6 bases). This CDR3 comprises 18 residues. Germline CDR1 is SGHTA and CDR2 is FQGNSA. Trimming pared 5 bases from V and 4 bases from J, leaving 27 bases between. The CDR3 loop reads CASSQDLGIGQSGYEQYF. The DNA of the CDR3 is TGTGCCAGCAGCCAAGATCTTGGGATCGGACAGTCGGGATACGAGCAGTACTTC.

The chain combines TRBV25-1 with TRBJ1-2; unclear D gene. V was cut by 3 bases and J by 5 bases, with 7 bases left in between. In germline, CDR1 is MGHDK, CDR2 SYGVNS. This CDR3 is built from 12 residues. DNA for the CDR3: TGTGCCAGCAGTGATCTTCAGTATGGCTACACCTTC. Translation gives CASSDLQYGYTF.

There are a few counts of this clonotype. The chain links TRBV7-8 to TRBJ2-3; TRBD2 aligns across 11 bases. The CDR3 extends over 16 amino acids. V lost 7 bases, J lost 6 bases, and 12 bases stayed unmatched. Germline loops: CDR1 SGHVS, CDR2 FQNEAQ. CDR3 coding DNA: TGTGCCAGCACCCCTAGGCCCGGGACTAGCGGCGATACGCAGTATTTT. Translating gives CASTPRPGTSGDTQYF.

The J gene is TRBJ2-3, the V gene TRBV9, with 12 bases lining up with TRBD2. V lost 5 bases, J lost 5 bases, and 9 bases stayed unmatched. The germline V gene encodes CDR1 SGDLS and CDR2 YYNGEE. The CDR3 is 16 amino acids. This chain's CDR3 is CASRGASGGAGDTQYF. CDR3 sequence (DNA): TGTGCCAGCAGAGGGGCTAGCGGGGGGGCCGGAGATACGCAGTATTTT.

V is TRBV20-1 and J is TRBJ1-3; D is unclear. From germline, CDR1 is DFQATT and CDR2 SNEGSKA (reference sequence). This CDR3 has 15 residues. V lost 0 bases and J lost 0, with 9 bases in between. The CDR3 nucleotides read TGCAGTGCTAGAGATGCAGTCCACTCTGGAAACACCATATATTTT. It translates to CSARDAVHSGNTIYF.

The gene calls are TRBV29-1 and TRBJ2-7; D unclear. Trimming removed 0 bases at V and 0 bases at J, with 0 bases between. Germline CDR1 is SQVTM and CDR2 is ANQGSEA. The CDR3 has 11 amino acids. The CDR3 loop reads CSVEDSYEQYV. Here the CDR3 DNA reads TGCAGCGTTGAAGACTCCTACGAGCAGTACGTC.

The rearrangement joins TRBV12-3 or TRBV12-4 to TRBJ2-7; 8 bases match TRBD2. V was clipped by 5 bases and J by 0 bases; unmatched bases: 9. The CDR3 is 16 residues long. CDR3 coding DNA: TGTGCCAGCAGTGATCCCAGCGGGGGCCGCTCCTACGAGCAGTACTTC. It codes for CASSDPSGGRSYEQYF.